The next 29 T cell receptor beta chains were all read from a single sample in a study of T cell changes during pregnancy in multiple sclerosis. The method was immunoSEQ multiplex PCR; TCRdb's version includes in-frame clones alone and lacks a portion of them. The sample lists more than 95,000 clones; around nine tenths were seen once. Here the sequenced sample was peripheral blood, taken after pregnancy. All receptors come from a female donor with multiple sclerosis, enrolled in a pregnancy study.

J is TRBJ1-2 and V is TRBV6-5; 7 bases align to TRBD1. This CDR3 has 12 residues. The ends lost 5 bases at V and 8 bases at J; junction bases unmatched: 5. CDR1 and CDR2 from the germline V gene are MNHEY and SVGAGI. This CDR3 reads CASSPTGYGYTF. CDR3 sequence (DNA): TGTGCCAGCAGTCCGACAGGGTACGGCTACACCTTC.

This sequence joins TRBV18 and TRBJ2-7; D may be TRBD1 (5 bases). This CDR3 has 17 residues. Germline V lookup: CDR1 KGHSH, CDR2 LQKENI. V was cut by 1 base and J by 5 bases, with 21 bases left in between. In DNA, the CDR3 is TGTGCCAGCTCACCACTTAATGTCGCCCAGGGTGTCCACGAGCAGTACTTC. This gives the protein CASSPLNVAQGVHEQYF.

V is TRBV27 and J is TRBJ2-1; weak D call: TRBD2 (6 bases). The CDR3 loop spans 14 amino acids. Germline V gene sequence: CDR1 MNHEY, CDR2 SMNVEV (reference sequence). V lost 5 bases, J lost 2 bases, and 10 bases lay in between. The CDR3 here is CASSPGLPYNEQFF. The CDR3 DNA reads as TGTGCCAGCAGTCCGGGACTCCCCTACAATGAGCAGTTCTTC.

The rearrangement uses TRBV10-3 and TRBJ1-3, with 9 bases matching TRBD1. Per the germline V gene, CDR1 is ENHRY and CDR2 is SYGVKD. There are 17 residues in the CDR3. Trimming cost V 2 bases and J 0 bases; bases outside gene matches: 5. The CDR3 region has the DNA TGTGCCATCAGTGAGCGGGGGACAGGGAGCTCTGGAAACACCATATATTTT. This translates into CAISERGTGSSGNTIYF.

J is TRBJ2-5 and V is TRBV12-5; the D is unclear. The germline V and J ends were trimmed by 7 bases and 5 bases, with 17 bases remaining between them. Germline assignment: CDR1 LGHNT and CDR2 FRNRAP. The CDR3 has 14 residues. The CDR3 DNA reads as TGTGCTAGTGCCTCCCAGAGAGGATTCGAGACCCAGTACTTC. Translation: CASASQRGFETQYF.

The V call is TRBV6-1, the J call TRBJ1-4; possible D gene TRBD1, 5 bases. Looked up from germline, CDR1 is MNHNS and CDR2 is SASEGT. This CDR3 spans 14 amino acids. V lost 6 bases and J 7 bases, leaving 15 bases between the germline ends. This CDR3 reads CASSLTQGGEKLFF. The CDR3 bases are TGTGCCAGCAGCCTCACGCAGGGAGGTGAAAAACTGTTTTTT.

The gene calls are TRBV5-6 and TRBJ2-5, with 13 bases identical to TRBD2. Germline CDR1 is SGHDT and CDR2 is YYEEEE. J gave up 5 bases and V 0 bases, and 13 bases lay outside the gene matches. The CDR3 sequence is 19 residues long. DNA for the CDR3: TGTGCCAGCAGCTTGGATGGGGGGTGGACTAGCGGGGGTGGTGAGACCCAGTACTTC. Protein product: CASSLDGGWTSGGGETQYF.

The rearrangement uses TRBV5-8 and TRBJ1-5; no definite D call. Germline CDR1 SGHTS, CDR2 YDEGEE. The V and J ends lost 0 bases and 0 bases respectively, with 7 bases between them. This CDR3 is built from 15 residues. CDR3 sequence reads: CASSLVGNSNQPQHF. The CDR3 nucleotides are TGTGCCAGCAGCTTGGTCGGGAATAGCAATCAGCCCCAGCATTTT.

In its sample, this clone was seen once. The chain recombines TRBV5-1 with TRBJ2-7; D may be TRBD1 (6 bases). Germline V CDR1 and CDR2: SGHRS, YFSETQ. This CDR3 region has 14 residues. Trimming left V 3 bases short and J 7 bases short, with 17 bases between. The DNA of the CDR3 is TGCGCCAGCAGCTACTCAACAGGGTCGAAAGAGCAGTACTTC. Translating it yields CASSYSTGSKEQYF.

The V call is TRBV13, the J call TRBJ2-7; D is unresolved. V lost 5 bases and J lost 0, with 17 bases in between. The CDR3 is 16 amino acids. From germline, CDR1 is PRHDT and CDR2 FYEKMQ (reference sequence). The CDR3 sequence is CASSPRNRRLSYEQYF. CDR3 nucleotide sequence: TGTGCCAGCAGCCCTCGGAACAGAAGGCTCTCCTACGAGCAGTACTTC.

The chain has TRBV5-1 and TRBJ1-5; D possibly corresponds to TRBD1 (5 bases). The V and J ends lost 4 bases and 0 bases respectively, with 8 bases between them. The CDR3 length is 14 residues. CDR1 and CDR2 (germline): SGHRS, YFSETQ. The CDR3 loop is CASSTGGSNQPQHF. Here the CDR3 DNA reads TGCGCCAGCAGCACGGGGGGTAGCAATCAGCCCCAGCATTTT.

The J gene is TRBJ2-1, the V gene TRBV7-2, with TRBD2 matching 11 bases. This CDR3 comprises 19 residues. The germline V gene has CDR1 SGHTA and CDR2 FQGNSA. The trim removed 3 bases at V and 6 bases at J, leaving 16 bases unmatched. In DNA form, the CDR3 reads TGTGCCAGCAGCTTCCGGGGTAGCGGGGGGGCCAGCCCCTTCAATGAGCAGTTCTTC. Protein sequence: CASSFRGSGGASPFNEQFF.

The chain combines TRBV18 with TRBJ1-3, with D possibly being TRBD1 (5 bases). Looked up from germline, CDR1 is KGHSH and CDR2 is LQKENI. This CDR3 has 16 residues. Trimming removed 3 bases at V and 0 bases at J, with 12 bases between. The CDR3 spells CASSPLADSSGNTIYF. CDR3 nucleotide sequence: TGTGCCAGCTCACCCCTCGCCGACAGCTCTGGAAACACCATATATTTT.

The CDR3 coding sequence is TGTGCCAGCAGCCAAGATGCCCGACTAGCGGGGGGAACCGATGAGCAGTTCTTC. The encoded protein is CASSQDARLAGGTDEQFF. The V gene is TRBV4-2, the J gene TRBJ2-1; 13 bases are shared with TRBD2. This CDR3 has 18 residues. CDR1 and CDR2 from the germline V gene are LGHNA and YNFKEQ. J gave up 8 bases and V 0 bases, and 10 bases lay outside the gene matches.

The V call is TRBV7-9, the J call TRBJ2-7, with a possible D match to TRBD2 (5 bases). The germline gives CDR1 SEHNR, CDR2 FQNEAQ (reference sequence). V dropped 4 bases and J dropped 3 bases, with 10 bases sitting between them. The CDR3 is made up of 13 amino acids. CDR3 in amino acids: CASSSSQIYEQYF. As DNA, the CDR3 is TGTGCCAGCAGCTCTAGCCAGATCTACGAGCAGTACTTC. The full variable domain, in which reference TRBV7-9 and TRBJ2-7 provide the parts outside the CDR3, is DTGVSQNPRHKITKRGQNVTFRCDPISEHNRLYWYRQTLGQGPEFLTYFQNEAQLEKSRLLSDRFSAERPKGSFSTLEIQRTEQGDSAMYLCASSSSQIYEQYFGPGTRLTVT.

This chain joins TRBV5-4 and TRBJ2-3; weak D call: TRBD2 (5 bases). The CDR3 length is 16 residues. Per germline, CDR1 SGHNT and CDR2 YYREEE (reference sequence). The ends were cut back, 2 bases at V and 3 bases at J, with 16 bases in the middle. CDR3: CASSFRREPMTDTQYF. DNA for the CDR3: TGTGCCAGCAGCTTTCGCCGGGAACCGATGACAGATACGCAGTATTTT.

CDR3 sequence reads: CASIPGVGGAEQETQYF. The CDR3 DNA is TGCGCCAGCATCCCCGGTGTCGGGGGGGCCGAACAAGAGACCCAGTACTTC. The V and J genes are TRBV5-1 and TRBJ2-5; 8 nucleotides line up with TRBD2. CDR1 is SGHRS and CDR2 is YFSETQ in the germline V gene. After removal of 6 bases from V and 2 bases from J, the junction contained 15 bases not matched to a gene. The CDR3 has 17 amino acids.

The rearrangement joins TRBV6-5 to TRBJ2-1; 8 bases align to TRBD2. V was pared by 6 bases and J by 7 bases, with 5 bases of the junction left unmatched. Germline V gene lookup returns CDR1 MNHEY and CDR2 SVGAGI. This CDR3 spans 13 amino acids. In DNA, the CDR3 is TGTGCCAGCAGGCCGGGACTAGGGAATGAGCAGTTCTTC. As protein: CASRPGLGNEQFF.

V and J are TRBV2 and TRBJ1-4, with 7 nucleotides matching TRBD1. The CDR3 is made up of 14 amino acids. CDR1 is SNHLY, CDR2 FYNNEI, per germline. With V trimmed by 6 bases and J by 5 bases, 6 bases remained unmatched. In DNA form, the CDR3 reads TGTGCCAGCAGAGAGACAGGGTTAAATGAAAAACTGTTTTTT. Protein: CASRETGLNEKLFF.

V gene TRBV5-1 combines with J gene TRBJ1-4; possibly TRBD1 for D (6 bases). This CDR3 is built from 15 residues. Trimming pared 4 bases from V and 4 bases from J, leaving 14 bases between. In germline, CDR1 is SGHRS, CDR2 YFSETQ. CDR3 sequence (DNA): TGCGCCAGCAGCGCCCGGGACACGGTTAATGAAAAACTGTTTTTT. This encodes CASSARDTVNEKLFF.

The chain links TRBV6-1 to TRBJ2-6; D call uncertain. This CDR3 is 18 amino acids long. CDR1 and CDR2 from the germline V gene are MNHNS and SASEGT. V was cut by 2 bases and J by 7 bases, with 21 bases left in between. CDR3 nucleotides: TGTGCCAGCAGTGAAAATCTAGAGCGCACGATTGTTGCCAACGTCCTGACTTTC. Protein product: CASSENLERTIVANVLTF.

This chain connects TRBV7-2 to TRBJ2-1; TRBD2 agrees at 10 bases. V shed 5 bases and J 8 bases; nucleotides not matched to a gene: 12. The CDR3 length is 16 residues. The V gene's germline CDR1 is SGHTA and CDR2 FQGNSA. CDR3 amino acids: CASSPRLAGPMDEQFF. For the CDR3, the DNA is TGTGCCAGCAGCCCACGACTAGCGGGCCCCATGGATGAGCAGTTCTTC.

The genes are TRBV7-3 and TRBJ2-2; D gene ambiguous. Germline CDR1 reads SGHTA; CDR2 reads FQGTGA. The V gene lost 5 bases and the J gene lost 4 bases, with 11 bases spanning the gap. The CDR3 sequence is 14 residues long. CDR3 nucleotides: TGTGCCAGCAGCCCTGGGCCGAGCACCGGGGAGCTGTTTTTT. Amino acid sequence: CASSPGPSTGELFF.

The rearrangement links TRBV28 to TRBJ1-2, with 8 positions matching TRBD1. CDR1 is MDHEN, CDR2 SYDVKM, per germline. The CDR3 runs 14 residues. The J segment lost 5 bases and the V segment lost 7 bases, leaving 9 bases of the junction unmatched. In DNA form, the CDR3 reads TGTGCCAGCAACCCGGATTACAGGGGGTATGGCTACACCTTC. Protein sequence: CASNPDYRGYGYTF.

The rearrangement joins TRBV28 to TRBJ1-5; 7 bases agree with TRBD1. Per the germline V gene, CDR1 is MDHEN and CDR2 is SYDVKM. V trimming: 5 bases; J trimming: 1 base; junction bases outside the gene matches: 5. The CDR3 contains 15 residues. For the CDR3, the DNA is TGTGCCAGCAGTACCGAGGACAGGAGCAATCAGCCCCAGCATTTT. It is translated as CASSTEDRSNQPQHF.

V is TRBV6-4 and J is TRBJ1-1; D is possibly TRBD1 (6 bases). The CDR3 totals 13 residues. V was trimmed by 5 bases and J by 2 bases, leaving 9 bases between them. From germline, CDR1 is MRHNA and CDR2 SNTAGT. The CDR3 region is CASSNRENTEAFF. The CDR3 DNA reads TGTGCCAGCAGTAACAGGGAAAACACTGAAGCTTTCTTT.

The chain has TRBV5-4 and TRBJ1-1; 10 bases agree with TRBD1. The ends lost 0 bases at V and 3 bases at J; junction bases unmatched: 2. The CDR3 is made up of 15 amino acids. CDR1 and CDR2 (germline): SGHNT, YYREEE (reference sequence). CDR3 protein: CASSLAGTGDTEAFF. CDR3 sequence (DNA): TGTGCCAGCAGCTTGGCCGGGACAGGGGACACTGAAGCTTTCTTT.

The V call is TRBV13, the J call TRBJ1-1; D is possibly TRBD1 (6 bases). Germline V gene lookup returns CDR1 PRHDT and CDR2 FYEKMQ (reference sequence). The CDR3 runs 11 residues. V lost 6 bases, J lost 9 bases, and 11 bases lay in between. Here the CDR3 DNA reads TGTGCCAGCAGTATCACAGGGCAAGCTTTCTTT. Translation: CASSITGQAFF.

The rearrangement joins TRBV7-3 to TRBJ2-7; 8 bases fit TRBD2. Trimming removed 1 base from V and 2 bases from J; junction bases left unmatched: 13. CDR3 length: 18 amino acids. The germline gives CDR1 SGHTA, CDR2 FQGTGA. This CDR3 reads CASSLIGGNGGEAYEQYF. The CDR3 bases are TGTGCCAGCAGCTTAATCGGGGGAAACGGGGGGGAGGCCTACGAGCAGTACTTC.